The present T cell receptor (beta chain) was sequenced within a study of blood T cell repertoires in COVID-19. Study background: The samples span acute and convalescent COVID-19 from the United States, Italy and Spain.

There are 13 residues in the CDR3. V gave up 7 bases and J gave up 4 bases, with 14 bases separating them. The germline V gene encodes CDR1 SGHDT and CDR2 YYEEEE. Measured with immunoSEQ multiplex PCR; TCRdb has only the in-frame clones, and not every one. Of approximately 200,000 clones listed, around 83% are singletons. This clone has just a few counts. Participant-given clinical history determined each cohort assignment. The chain couples TRBV5-6 to TRBJ2-5; weak D call: TRBD2 (5 bases). The sample was PBMCs or T cells enriched from blood (not recorded which). This sequence was found in a woman aged 40 to 50 with acute COVID-19. The CDR3 DNA sequence: TGTGCCAGCCACCGGAGGTTGGGAGAGACCCAGTACTTC. It yields the protein CASHRRLGETQYF. Full variable domain (remainder filled in from reference TRBV5-6 and TRBJ2-5): DAGVTQSPTHLIKTRGQQVTLRCSPKSGHDTVSWYQQALGQGPQFIFQYYEEEERQRGNFPDRFSGHQFPNYSSELNVNALLLGDSALYLCASHRRLGETQYFGPGTRLLVL.